This section outlines one TCR beta chain sequence together with its context. The data derive from a study of shared clonotypes between healthy human individuals. Overall study: Aged 18 to 49, the donors were a couple of women and a few men. Donors had three CD4 naive, three CD4 memory, two CD8 naive and one CD8 memory plate apiece.

All donors qualified as healthy HIV-negative adults and had experienced no recent acute infections or vaccinations. Clones were read by immunoSEQ multiplex PCR, and TCRdb kept only the in-frame ones, dropping some. The sample has approximately 700,000 clones; around 73% are singletons. This clonotype originated in a young woman in good health. Sequencing was performed on memory CD4+ T cells sorted from blood. Sample subset: CD45RA-negative fraction.

In DNA, the CDR3 is TGTGCCAGTAGTTCACAGGGGATTTCTACTGAAGCTTTCTTT. Translation: CASSSQGISTEAFF. The chain uses TRBV19 and TRBJ1-1; TRBD1 aligns across 7 bases. CDR3 size: 14 residues. The germline CDR1 and CDR2 sequences are LNHDA and SQIVND (reference sequence). The V segment lost 5 bases and the J segment 5 bases; nucleotides outside the gene matches: 8. Full variable domain (outside the CDR3, taken from reference TRBV19 and TRBJ1-1): DGGITQSPKYLFRKEGQNVTLSCEQNLNHDAMYWYRQDPGQGLRLIYYSQIVNDFQKGDIAEGYSVSREKKESFPLTVTSAQKNPTAFYLCASSSQGISTEAFFGQGTRLTVV.